These T cell receptor beta chains were read from a single sample in a study of technical replicates of blood from a few donors. Produced via immunoSEQ multiplex PCR; TCRdb's table is partial and in-frame only. This table holds more than 65,000 clones, about 81% found once. Sequenced sample: PBMCs. Receptor source: a human donor in good health. Some clones in this sample may be carry-over from other donors' samples. CDR3s include the opening cysteine and the closing phenylalanine or tryptophan. D genes are given only for firm matches. Clone size is given for some rows only: seen once, a few or many times, or a class if the clone is expanded.

v_call	j_call	d_call	clone_size	cdr3_nt	cdr3_aa
TRBV7-2	TRBJ2-5	-	-	TGTGCCAGCAGCTTACGGAGGGCAGTCCAAGAGACCCAGTACTTC	CASSLRRAVQETQYF
TRBV2	TRBJ2-1	-	-	TGTGCCAGCAGACTACAGGGATCCACCTACAATGAGCAGTTCTTC	CASRLQGSTYNEQFF
TRBV7-9	TRBJ2-7	TRBD1	few	TGTGCCAGCAGCCCGAGGGGGCTAGGGTGGGACGAGCAGTACTTC	CASSPRGLGWDEQYF
TRBV6-5	TRBJ1-2	TRBD1	few	TGTGCCAGCAGGCCACAGGGGGCCAGAGTTGGCTACACCTTC	CASRPQGARVGYTF
TRBV5-5	TRBJ1-4	-	-	TGTGCCAGCAGCTTGAGGTTTTCAGGGAAAGAAAAACTGTTTTTT	CASSLRFSGKEKLFF
TRBV7-2	TRBJ1-3	-	-	TGTGCCAGCAGCTTAGACAGAGCCGGAAACACCATATATTTT	CASSLDRAGNTIYF
TRBV5-4	TRBJ2-3	TRBD2	-	TGTGCCAGCAGCTGGGGCGGGAGTGATACGCAGTATTTT	CASSWGGSDTQYF
TRBV7-9	TRBJ2-2	-	-	TGTGCCAGCAGCATAGACTCAACGGGGAGTGTCGGGGAGCTGTTTTTT	CASSIDSTGSVGELFF
TRBV2	TRBJ2-1	TRBD2	-	TGTGCCAGCAGTGGCGGGAGGTACGGTGAGCAGTTCTTC	CASSGGRYGEQFF
TRBV4-1	TRBJ1-1	-	-	TGCGCCAGCAGCCACCCTATACAGGGTAGGAGCACTGAAGCTTTCTTT	CASSHPIQGRSTEAFF
TRBV19	TRBJ2-1	-	once	TGTGCCAGCTCAGGGCCCCCCCTTCAGCGGCAGTTCTTC	CASSGPPLQRQFF
TRBV6-6	TRBJ1-4	TRBD1	-	TGTGCCAGCAGATCCCGGGAAGGGGGCGCTGAAAAACTGTTTTTT	CASRSREGGAEKLFF
TRBV5-1	TRBJ2-7	-	-	TGCGCCAGCAGCTCGGGACAAGGCTACTACGAGCAGTACTTC	CASSSGQGYYEQYF
TRBV6-1	TRBJ1-2	TRBD1	few	TGTGCCAGCAGACTACAGGGACAGGGCTATGGCTACACCTTC	CASRLQGQGYGYTF
TRBV20-1	TRBJ1-1	-	-	TGCAGTGCTTTAGTGAACACTGAAGCTTTCTTT	CSALVNTEAFF
TRBV6-5	TRBJ1-1	TRBD1	-	TGTGCCAGCAGTCGCGCCGGGACAGGCGTCACTGAAGCTTTCTTT	CASSRAGTGVTEAFF
TRBV5-4	TRBJ1-2	TRBD1	-	TGTGCCAGCAGCTCGGGACAGGGTCGAGGCTACACCTTC	CASSSGQGRGYTF
TRBV19	TRBJ1-5	-	-	TGTGCCAGTAGTGCTCAGCTAGATCAGCCCCAGCATTTT	CASSAQLDQPQHF
TRBV30	TRBJ1-1	-	few	TGTGCCTGGAAGACACCCATGAACACTGAAGCTTTCTTT	CAWKTPMNTEAFF
TRBV14	TRBJ2-1	-	-	TGTGCCAGCAGCCAAGAACTTTGGTCAGGCAACTCCTACAATGAGCAGTTCTTC	CASSQELWSGNSYNEQFF
TRBV4-2	TRBJ1-1	-	-	TGTGCCAGCAGCCTAACTTCAATAGGGGTAACTGAAGCTTTCTTT	CASSLTSIGVTEAFF
TRBV6-5	TRBJ2-7	TRBD2	-	TGTGCCAGCAGGTCGGGAGGGAAGGCCTACGAGCAGTACTTC	CASRSGGKAYEQYF
TRBV5-6	TRBJ1-2	-	-	TGTGCCAGCAGCTTGGAGGCAGGCCGTCTTGGCTACACCTTC	CASSLEAGRLGYTF
TRBV7-9	TRBJ1-1	-	-	TGTGCCAGCAGCTTCGCGGAGAACACTGAAGCTTTCTTT	CASSFAENTEAFF
TRBV7-2	TRBJ2-1	-	-	TGTGCCAGCAGCCTAGGGGCCTCTTGGAATGAGCAGTTCTTC	CASSLGASWNEQFF
TRBV10-3	TRBJ1-5	-	few	TGTGCCATCAGTGTGGGGCAGGAAAGCAATCAGCCCCAGCATTTT	CAISVGQESNQPQHF
TRBV5-6	TRBJ2-5	TRBD1	-	TGTGCCAGCAGCCGGGGACAGTACTTTCAAGAGACCCAGTACTTC	CASSRGQYFQETQYF
TRBV18	TRBJ2-7	-	-	TGTGCCAGCTCACCACCCTCGGGGACCTACGAGCAGTACTTC	CASSPPSGTYEQYF
TRBV4-1	TRBJ2-7	TRBD1	-	TGCGCCAGCAGCCCAATTCCGGGACAGTCCTACGAGCAGTACTTC	CASSPIPGQSYEQYF
TRBV2	TRBJ2-3	TRBD2	-	TGTGCCAGCAGTATAGCGGGTGTACCAGATACGCAGTATTTT	CASSIAGVPDTQYF
TRBV30	TRBJ1-6	-	-	TGTGCCTGGAGACAAGGGGCCGGGCTTGGGTCACCCCTCCACTTT	CAWRQGAGLGSPLHF
TRBV7-9	TRBJ2-7	TRBD1	-	TGTGCCAGCAGATCGGACAGGAGTCCCTACGAGCAGTACTTC	CASRSDRSPYEQYF
TRBV6-1	TRBJ1-4	TRBD1	-	TGTGCCAGCAGTGACAGGGGGGAAGCAACTAATGAAAAACTGTTTTTT	CASSDRGEATNEKLFF
TRBV6-1	TRBJ2-1	-	-	TGTGCCACGGGGGACGGGAGCTCCTACAATGAGCAGTTCTTC	CATGDGSSYNEQFF
TRBV7-2	TRBJ2-6	-	-	TGTGCCAGCAGCTTACCCCTCGGACAGACCAACGTCCTGACTTTC	CASSLPLGQTNVLTF
TRBV7-6	TRBJ2-1	TRBD1	once	TGTGCCAGCAGCCCGGGACAGACGAGCTCCTACAATGAGCAGTTCTTC	CASSPGQTSSYNEQFF